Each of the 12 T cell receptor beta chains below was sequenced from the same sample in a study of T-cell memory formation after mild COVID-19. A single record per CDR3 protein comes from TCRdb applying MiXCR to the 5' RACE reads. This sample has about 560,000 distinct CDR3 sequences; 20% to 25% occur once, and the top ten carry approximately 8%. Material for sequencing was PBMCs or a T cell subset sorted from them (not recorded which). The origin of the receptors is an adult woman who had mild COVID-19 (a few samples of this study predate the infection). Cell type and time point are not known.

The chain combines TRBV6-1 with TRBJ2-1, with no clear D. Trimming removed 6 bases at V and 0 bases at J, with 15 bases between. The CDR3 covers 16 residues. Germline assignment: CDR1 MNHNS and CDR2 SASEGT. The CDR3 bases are TGTGCCAGCAGCCCGGGTCCCTGGAGCTCCTACAATGAGCAGTTCTTC. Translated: CASSPGPWSSYNEQFF.

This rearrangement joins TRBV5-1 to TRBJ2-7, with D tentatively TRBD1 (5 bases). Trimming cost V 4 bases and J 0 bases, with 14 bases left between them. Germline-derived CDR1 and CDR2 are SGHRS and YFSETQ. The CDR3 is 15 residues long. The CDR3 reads CASSRIRGGSYEQYF. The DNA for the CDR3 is TGCGCCAGCAGCCGGATAAGGGGCGGCTCCTACGAGCAGTACTTC.

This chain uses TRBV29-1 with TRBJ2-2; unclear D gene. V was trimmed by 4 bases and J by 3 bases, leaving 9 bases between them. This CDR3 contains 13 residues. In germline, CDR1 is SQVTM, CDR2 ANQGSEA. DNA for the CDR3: TGCAGCGTTGGACAACCGTACACCGGGGAGCTGTTTTTT. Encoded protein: CSVGQPYTGELFF.

DNA for the CDR3: TGTGCCAGCAGTGGACGGTACTATGGCTACACCTTC. Translation: CASSGRYYGYTF. The chain recombines TRBV12-3 or TRBV12-4 with TRBJ1-2; no clear D gene. This CDR3 is 12 amino acids long. Trimming took 5 bases from V and 3 from J, leaving 7 bases between them.

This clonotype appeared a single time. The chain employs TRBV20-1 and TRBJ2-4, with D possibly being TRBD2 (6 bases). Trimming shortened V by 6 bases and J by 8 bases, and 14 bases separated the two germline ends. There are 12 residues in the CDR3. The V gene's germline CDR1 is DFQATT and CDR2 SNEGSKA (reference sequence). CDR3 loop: CSASRDSDIQYF. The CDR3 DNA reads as TGCAGTGCGAGCCGGGACTCAGACATTCAGTACTTC.

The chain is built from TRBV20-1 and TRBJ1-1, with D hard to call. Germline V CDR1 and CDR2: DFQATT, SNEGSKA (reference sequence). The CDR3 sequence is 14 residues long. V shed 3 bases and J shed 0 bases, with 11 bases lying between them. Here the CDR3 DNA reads TGCAGTGCTAGGAAGGGCGCGTTGAACACTGAAGCTTTCTTT. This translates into CSARKGALNTEAFF.

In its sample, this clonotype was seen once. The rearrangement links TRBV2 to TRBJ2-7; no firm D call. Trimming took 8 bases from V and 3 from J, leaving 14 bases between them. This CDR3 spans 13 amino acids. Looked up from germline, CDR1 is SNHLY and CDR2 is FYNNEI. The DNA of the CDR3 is TGTGCCAGCTCGCGCTTGCCGGTCTACGAGCAGTACTTC. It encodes CASSRLPVYEQYF.

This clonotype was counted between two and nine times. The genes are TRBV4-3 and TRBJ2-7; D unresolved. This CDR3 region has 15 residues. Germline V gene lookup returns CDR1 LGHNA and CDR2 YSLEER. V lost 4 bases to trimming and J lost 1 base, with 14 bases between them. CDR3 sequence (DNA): TGCGCCAGCAGCCCCGCCCCTGCCGGGTCCTACGAGCAGTACTTC. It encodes CASSPAPAGSYEQYF.

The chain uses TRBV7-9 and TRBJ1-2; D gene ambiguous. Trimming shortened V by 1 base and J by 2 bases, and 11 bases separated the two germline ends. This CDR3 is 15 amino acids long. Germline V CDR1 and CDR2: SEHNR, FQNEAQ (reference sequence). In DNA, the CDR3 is TGTGCCAGCAGCTTAGAATCCTTCGGGAACTATGGCTACACCTTC. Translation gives CASSLESFGNYGYTF.

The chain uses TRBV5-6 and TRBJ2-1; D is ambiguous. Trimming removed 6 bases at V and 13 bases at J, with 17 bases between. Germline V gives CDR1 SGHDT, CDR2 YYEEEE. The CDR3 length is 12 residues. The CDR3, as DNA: TGTGCCAGCACCGTCGCAAATCTCCCCCAGTTCTTC. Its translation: CASTVANLPQFF.

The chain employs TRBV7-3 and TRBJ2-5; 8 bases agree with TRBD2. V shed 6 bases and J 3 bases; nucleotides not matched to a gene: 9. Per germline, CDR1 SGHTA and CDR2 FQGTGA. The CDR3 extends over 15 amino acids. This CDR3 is CASRANGGAKETQYF. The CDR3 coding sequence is TGTGCCAGCAGGGCTAACGGGGGGGCGAAAGAGACCCAGTACTTC. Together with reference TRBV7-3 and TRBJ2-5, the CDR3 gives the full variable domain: GAGVSQTPSNKVTEKGKYVELRCDPISGHTALYWYRQSLGQGPEFLIYFQGTGAADDSGLPNDRFFAVRPEGSVSTLKIQRTERGDSAVYLCASRANGGAKETQYFGPGTRLLVL.

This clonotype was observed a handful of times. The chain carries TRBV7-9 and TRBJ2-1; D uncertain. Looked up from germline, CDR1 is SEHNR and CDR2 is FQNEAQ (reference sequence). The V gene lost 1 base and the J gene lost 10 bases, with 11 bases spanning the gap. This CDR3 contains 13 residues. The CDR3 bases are TGTGCCAGCAGCTTAGGGTCTGCAAACGAGCAGTTCTTC. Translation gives CASSLGSANEQFF.